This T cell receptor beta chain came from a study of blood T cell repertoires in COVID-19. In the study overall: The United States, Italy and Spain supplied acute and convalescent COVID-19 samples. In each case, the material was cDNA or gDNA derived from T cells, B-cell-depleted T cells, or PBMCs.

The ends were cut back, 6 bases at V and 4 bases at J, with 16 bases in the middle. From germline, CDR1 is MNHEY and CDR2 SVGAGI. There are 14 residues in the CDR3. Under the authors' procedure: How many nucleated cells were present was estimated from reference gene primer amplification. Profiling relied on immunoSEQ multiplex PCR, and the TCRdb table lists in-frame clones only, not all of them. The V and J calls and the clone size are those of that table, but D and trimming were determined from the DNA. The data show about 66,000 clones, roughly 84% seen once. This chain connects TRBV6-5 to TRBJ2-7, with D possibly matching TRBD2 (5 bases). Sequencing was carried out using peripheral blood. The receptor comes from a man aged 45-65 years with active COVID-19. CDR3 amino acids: CASSQRWGDYEQYF. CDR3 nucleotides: TGTGCCAGCAGCCAGAGATGGGGAGATTACGAGCAGTACTTC.